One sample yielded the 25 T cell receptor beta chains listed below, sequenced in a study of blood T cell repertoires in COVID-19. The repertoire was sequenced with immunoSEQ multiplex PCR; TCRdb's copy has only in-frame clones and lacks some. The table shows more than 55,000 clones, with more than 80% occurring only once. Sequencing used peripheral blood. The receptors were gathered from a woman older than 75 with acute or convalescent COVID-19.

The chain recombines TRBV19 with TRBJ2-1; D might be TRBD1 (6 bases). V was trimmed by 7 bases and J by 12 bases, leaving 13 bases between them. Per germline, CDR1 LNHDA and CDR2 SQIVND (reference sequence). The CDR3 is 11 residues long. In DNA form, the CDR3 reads TGTGCCAGTACCCAGGGGTTTGGGCAGTTCTTC. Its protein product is CASTQGFGQFF.

The CDR3 is CASSLSSLTDTQYF. The CDR3 nucleotides read TGTGCCAGCAGCCTCAGTTCTCTCACAGATACGCAGTATTTT. J is TRBJ2-3 and V is TRBV3-1 (or the pseudogene TRBV3-2); D unresolved. The CDR3 has 14 amino acids. From germline, CDR1 is LGHDT and CDR2 YNNKEL (reference sequence). V lost 4 bases, J lost 2 bases, and 10 bases lay in between.

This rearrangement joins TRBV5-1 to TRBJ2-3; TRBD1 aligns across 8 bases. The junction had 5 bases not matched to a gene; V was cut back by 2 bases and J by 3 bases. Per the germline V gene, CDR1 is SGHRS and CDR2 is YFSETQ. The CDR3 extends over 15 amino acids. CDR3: CASSLQGVGTDTQYF. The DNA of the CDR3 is TGCGCCAGCAGCTTACAGGGGGTCGGAACAGATACGCAGTATTTT.

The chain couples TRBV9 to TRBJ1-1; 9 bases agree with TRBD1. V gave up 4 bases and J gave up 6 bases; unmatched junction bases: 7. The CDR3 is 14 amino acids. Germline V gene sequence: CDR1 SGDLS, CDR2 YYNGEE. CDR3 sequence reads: CASSPWDRAAEAFF. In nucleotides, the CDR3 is TGTGCCAGCAGCCCTTGGGACAGGGCCGCTGAAGCTTTCTTT.

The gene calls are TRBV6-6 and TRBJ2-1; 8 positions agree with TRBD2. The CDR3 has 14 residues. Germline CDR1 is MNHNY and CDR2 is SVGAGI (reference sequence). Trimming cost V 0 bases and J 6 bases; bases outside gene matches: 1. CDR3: CASSYSGTSNEQFF. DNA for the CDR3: TGTGCCAGCAGTTACTCCGGGACTAGCAATGAGCAGTTCTTC.

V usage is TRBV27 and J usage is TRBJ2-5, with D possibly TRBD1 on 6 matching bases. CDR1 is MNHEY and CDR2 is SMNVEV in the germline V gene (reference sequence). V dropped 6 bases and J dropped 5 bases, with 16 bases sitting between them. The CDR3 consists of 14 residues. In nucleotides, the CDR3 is TGTGCCAGCAGCTACCAACCAGGGGAGGAGACCCAGTACTTC. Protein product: CASSYQPGEETQYF.

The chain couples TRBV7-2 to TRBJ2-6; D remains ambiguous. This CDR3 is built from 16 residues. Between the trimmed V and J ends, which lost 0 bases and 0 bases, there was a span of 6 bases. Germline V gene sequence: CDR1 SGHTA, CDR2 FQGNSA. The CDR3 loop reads CASSLAPNSGANVLTF. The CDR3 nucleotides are TGTGCCAGCAGCTTAGCGCCTAACTCTGGGGCCAACGTCCTGACTTTC.

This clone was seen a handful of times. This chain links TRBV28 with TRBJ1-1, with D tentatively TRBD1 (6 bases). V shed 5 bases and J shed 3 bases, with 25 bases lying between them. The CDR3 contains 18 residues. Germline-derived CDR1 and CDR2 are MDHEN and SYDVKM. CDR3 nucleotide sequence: TGTGCCAGCAGTACTGGGGTGGGCAGGGGAGAATTCGACACTGAAGCTTTCTTT. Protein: CASSTGVGRGEFDTEAFF.

Here the CDR3 reads CASSFDGGLNEQYF. The CDR3 DNA sequence: TGTGCCAGCAGTTTCGACGGGGGTCTGAACGAGCAGTACTTC. The chain links TRBV27 to TRBJ2-7; D might be TRBD2 (6 bases). Trimming took 3 bases from V and 5 from J, leaving 14 bases between them. Germline CDR1 and CDR2: MNHEY and SMNVEV (reference sequence). The CDR3 spans 14 residues.

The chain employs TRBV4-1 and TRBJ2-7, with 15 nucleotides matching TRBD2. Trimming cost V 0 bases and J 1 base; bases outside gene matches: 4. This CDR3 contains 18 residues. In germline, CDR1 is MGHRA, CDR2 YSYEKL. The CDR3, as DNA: TGCGCCAGCAGCCAAGATCACGGACTAGCGGGAGGGTCCTACGAGCAGTACTTC. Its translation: CASSQDHGLAGGSYEQYF.

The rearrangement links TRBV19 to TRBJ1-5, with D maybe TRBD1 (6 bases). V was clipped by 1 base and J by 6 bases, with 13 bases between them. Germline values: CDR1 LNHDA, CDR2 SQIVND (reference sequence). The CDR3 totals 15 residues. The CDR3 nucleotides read TGTGCCAGTAGTATAGCAGTGGGGGCCAGTCAGCCCCAGCATTTT. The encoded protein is CASSIAVGASQPQHF.

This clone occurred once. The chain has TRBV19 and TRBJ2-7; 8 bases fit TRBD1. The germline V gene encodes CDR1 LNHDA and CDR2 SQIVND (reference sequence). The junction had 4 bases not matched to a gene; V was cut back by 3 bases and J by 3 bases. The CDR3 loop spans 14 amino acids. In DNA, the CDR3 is TGTGCCAGTAGTATCGAAACAGGGGGCTACGAGCAGTACTTC. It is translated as CASSIETGGYEQYF.

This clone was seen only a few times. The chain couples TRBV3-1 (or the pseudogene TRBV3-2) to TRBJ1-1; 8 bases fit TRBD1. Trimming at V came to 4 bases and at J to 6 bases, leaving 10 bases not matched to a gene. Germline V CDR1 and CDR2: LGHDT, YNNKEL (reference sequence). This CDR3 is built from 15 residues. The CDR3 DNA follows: TGTGCCAGCAGCCGCGGACTGGACAGGGTGGCTGAAGCTTTCTTT. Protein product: CASSRGLDRVAEAFF.

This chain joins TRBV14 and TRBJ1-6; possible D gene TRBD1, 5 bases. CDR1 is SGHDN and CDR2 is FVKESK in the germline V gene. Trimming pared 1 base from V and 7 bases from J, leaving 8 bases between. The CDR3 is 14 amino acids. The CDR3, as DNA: TGTGCCAGCAGCCAAGTCAGGGTGAATTCACCCCTCCACTTT. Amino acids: CASSQVRVNSPLHF.

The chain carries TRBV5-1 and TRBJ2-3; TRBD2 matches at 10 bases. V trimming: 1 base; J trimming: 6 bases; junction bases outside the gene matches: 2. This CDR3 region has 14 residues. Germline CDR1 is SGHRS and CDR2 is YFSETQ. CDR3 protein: CASSLLAGADTQYF. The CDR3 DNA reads TGCGCCAGCAGCTTGCTAGCGGGAGCGGATACGCAGTATTTT.

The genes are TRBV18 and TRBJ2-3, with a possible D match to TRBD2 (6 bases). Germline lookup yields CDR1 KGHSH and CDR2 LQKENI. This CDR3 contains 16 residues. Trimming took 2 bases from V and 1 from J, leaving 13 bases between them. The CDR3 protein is CASSPFGGDGTDTQYF. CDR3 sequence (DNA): TGTGCCAGCTCACCATTCGGCGGGGACGGCACAGATACGCAGTATTTT.

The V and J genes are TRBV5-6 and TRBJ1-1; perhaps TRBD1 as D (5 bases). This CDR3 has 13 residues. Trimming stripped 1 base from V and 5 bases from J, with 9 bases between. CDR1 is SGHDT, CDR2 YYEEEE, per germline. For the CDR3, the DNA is TGTGCCAGCAGCTTGCAGGGTTTGACTGAAGCTTTCTTT. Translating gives CASSLQGLTEAFF.

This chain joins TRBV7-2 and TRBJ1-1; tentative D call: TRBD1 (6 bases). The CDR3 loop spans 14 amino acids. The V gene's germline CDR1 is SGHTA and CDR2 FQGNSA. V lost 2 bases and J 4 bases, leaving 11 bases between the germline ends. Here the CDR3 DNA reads TGTGCCAGCAGCTTAACAGGGTCGGCCACTGAAGCTTTCTTT. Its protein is CASSLTGSATEAFF.

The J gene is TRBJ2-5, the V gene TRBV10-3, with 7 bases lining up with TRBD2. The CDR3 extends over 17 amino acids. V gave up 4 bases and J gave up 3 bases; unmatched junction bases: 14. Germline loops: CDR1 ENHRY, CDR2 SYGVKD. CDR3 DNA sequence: TGTGCCATCAGTGGACCTAGGGTTGGGGACTACGAAGAGACCCAGTACTTC. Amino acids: CAISGPRVGDYEETQYF.

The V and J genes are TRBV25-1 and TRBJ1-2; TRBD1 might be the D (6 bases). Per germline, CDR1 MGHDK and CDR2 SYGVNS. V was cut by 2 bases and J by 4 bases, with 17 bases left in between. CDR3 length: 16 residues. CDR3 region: CASSEPQQGPSYGYTF. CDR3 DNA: TGTGCCAGCAGTGAACCCCAACAGGGCCCCAGCTATGGCTACACCTTC.

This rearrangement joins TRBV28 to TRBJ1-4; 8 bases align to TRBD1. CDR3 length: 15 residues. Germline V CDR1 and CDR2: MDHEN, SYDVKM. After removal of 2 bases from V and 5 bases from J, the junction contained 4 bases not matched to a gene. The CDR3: CASSLGTGGNEKLFF. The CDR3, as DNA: TGTGCCAGCAGTTTAGGGACAGGCGGAAATGAAAAACTGTTTTTT.

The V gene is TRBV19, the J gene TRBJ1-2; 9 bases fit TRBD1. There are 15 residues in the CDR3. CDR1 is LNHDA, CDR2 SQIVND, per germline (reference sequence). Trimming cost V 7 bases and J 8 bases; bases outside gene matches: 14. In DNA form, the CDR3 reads TGTGCCAGTATAGCTCCGTCCGGGACAGGGTTCGGCTACACCTTC. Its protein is CASIAPSGTGFGYTF.

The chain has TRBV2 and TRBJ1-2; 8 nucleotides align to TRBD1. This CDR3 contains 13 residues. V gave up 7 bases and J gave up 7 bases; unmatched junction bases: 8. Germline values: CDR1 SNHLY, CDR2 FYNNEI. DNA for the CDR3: TGTGCCAGCACCAGGGGACAGGATTTTGGCTACACCTTC. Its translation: CASTRGQDFGYTF.

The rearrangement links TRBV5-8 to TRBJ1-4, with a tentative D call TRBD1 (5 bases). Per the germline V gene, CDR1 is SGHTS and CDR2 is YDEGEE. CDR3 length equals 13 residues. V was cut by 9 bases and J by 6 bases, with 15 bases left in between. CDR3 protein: CATPGRVDEKLFF. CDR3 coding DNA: TGTGCCACCCCGGGCAGGGTAGATGAAAAACTGTTTTTT.

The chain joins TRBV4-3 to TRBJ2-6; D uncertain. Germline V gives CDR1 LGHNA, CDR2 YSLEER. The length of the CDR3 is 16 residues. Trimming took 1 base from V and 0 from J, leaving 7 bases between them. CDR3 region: CASSQGLNSGANVLTF. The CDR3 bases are TGCGCCAGCAGCCAAGGTCTAAACTCTGGGGCCAACGTCCTGACTTTC.